Below, 9 T cell receptor beta chains from the same sample are listed, as sequenced in a study of regulatory T cells in long-lasting Graves disease. Stated time point: newly diagnosed GD, antithyroid drugs for less than 3 months. PBMC RNA was the source of the TCR library. Libraries of TCR beta came from iRepertoire HTBI primers plus Arm-PCR of CDR3 regions. Using its own MiXCR run on the multiplex PCR reads, TCRdb lists one record per CDR3 protein. The sample has approximately 540,000 distinct CDR3 sequences; approximately 12% are singletons. A further study also used this sample, focusing on T cells in Graves' hyperthyroidism and ophthalmopathy.

Material: peripheral blood mononuclear cells (PBMCs), obtained at new diagnosis, from a patient treated with antithyroid drugs. All receptors derive from a woman in her 30s with Graves disease.

This clonotype was recorded many times. V and J are TRBV7-9 and TRBJ2-1; 7 nucleotides line up with TRBD2. Germline CDR1 reads SEHNR; CDR2 reads FQNEAQ (reference sequence). This CDR3 region has 16 residues. V shed 5 bases and J 5 bases; nucleotides not matched to a gene: 12. DNA of the CDR3: TGTGCCAGCAGCCCCCGGGACCAGCGGGGAAACAATGAGCAGTTCTTC. It codes for CASSPRDQRGNNEQFF.

The table lists this clonotype with many counts. The V call is TRBV7-3, the J call TRBJ2-5; tentative D call: TRBD1 (5 bases). CDR3 size: 13 residues. Trimming removed 8 bases from V and 2 bases from J, with 12 bases in between. Germline V CDR1 and CDR2: SGHTA, FQGTGA. CDR3 sequence: CASARAEQETQYF. DNA of the CDR3: TGTGCCAGCGCCAGGGCAGAACAAGAGACCCAGTACTTC.

This clonotype has ten or more counts. The J gene is TRBJ2-7, the V gene TRBV2; 9 bases match TRBD1. Germline V gene data show CDR1 as SNHLY and CDR2 as FYNNEI. The ends lost 5 bases at V and 12 bases at J; junction bases unmatched: 17. The CDR3 consists of 15 residues. The CDR3 bases are TGTGCCAGCAGTCCCCGGGACAGGGATTCTTCCCGACGGTACTTC. Amino acids: CASSPRDRDSSRRYF.

Ten or more counts support this clonotype. The chain uses TRBV6-5 and TRBJ2-3; the D call may be TRBD1 or TRBD2 (5 bases each). The CDR3 runs 13 residues. Germline values: CDR1 MNHEY, CDR2 SVGAGI. The V and J ends lost 0 bases and 6 bases respectively, with 7 bases between them. CDR3 in amino acids: CASSYSWGDTQYF. The CDR3, as DNA: TGTGCCAGCAGTTACTCGTGGGGGGATACGCAGTATTTT.

Comments on this clonotype: This clone may be a read error of a much larger clone one base away. This chain joins TRBV11-2 and TRBJ2-5; TRBD2 matches at 8 bases. Germline trimming cut 5 bases from V and 4 bases from J; bases unmatched to any gene: 15. The CDR3 contains 17 residues. The germline V gene encodes CDR1 SGHAT and CDR2 FQNNGV. CDR3 loop: CASSPRLWAAGGETQYF. The CDR3 DNA reads as TGTGCCAGCAGCCCCCGGCTTTGGGCCGCGGGGGGAGAGACCCAGTACTTC.

The chain combines TRBV6-5 with TRBJ1-5, with 11 bases identical to TRBD1. The germline CDR1 and CDR2 sequences are MNHEY and SVGAGI. This CDR3 is built from 19 residues. Unmatched junction bases numbered 18, after V lost 4 bases and J lost 7 bases. CDR3 DNA sequence: TGTGCCAGCAGTTCCAAAATACGGCTTAGGACAGGGGGCCGGCAGCCCCAGCATTTT. Translation: CASSSKIRLRTGGRQPQHF.

This clonotype was detected ten times or more. This rearrangement joins TRBV19 to TRBJ1-1; a weak D match, TRBD1 (5 bases). Trimming cost V 1 base and J 3 bases, with 12 bases left between them. The CDR3 consists of 15 residues. Germline lookup yields CDR1 LNHDA and CDR2 SQIVND (reference sequence). The CDR3 DNA reads TGTGCCAGTAGTATAGGGGGCTCGGAGTACACTGAAGCTTTCTTT. This codes for CASSIGGSEYTEAFF.

V usage is TRBV20-1 and J usage is TRBJ2-3; 10 bases are a match to TRBD2. There are 16 residues in the CDR3. Germline V gene sequence: CDR1 DFQATT, CDR2 SNEGSKA (reference sequence). The V and J ends lost 6 bases and 2 bases, in that order; junction bases with no gene match: 11. CDR3 sequence: CSALARLAGDTDTQYF. CDR3 nucleotides: TGCAGTGCGCTCGCTCGACTAGCGGGTGACACAGATACGCAGTATTTT.

The table lists this clonotype with many counts. This chain uses TRBV30 with TRBJ2-7, with a weak D call TRBD1 (6 bases). This CDR3 spans 14 amino acids. Per the germline V gene, CDR1 is GTSNPN and CDR2 is SVGIG (reference sequence). The V and J ends lost 1 base and 3 bases respectively, with 13 bases between them. In DNA form, the CDR3 reads TGTGCCTGGAGTGAAGGTAGGGGGAACTACGAGCAGTACTTC. This sequence encodes CAWSEGRGNYEQYF.